What follows are 21 T cell receptor beta chains derived from one specimen sequenced in a study of OX40 agonist ivuxolimab in advanced cancers. Clones were sequenced by immunoSEQ multiplex PCR, and TCRdb holds only the in-frame ones, with some missing. The sample gives about 69,000 clones, 89% of which show up once; about 4% is in the top ten. The material sequenced was CD4+ or CD8+ T cells sorted from blood, taken in a trial of the OX40 agonist ivuxolimab. Receptors were obtained from an adult with an advanced solid tumor such as melanoma, head and neck, liver or kidney cancer.

CDR3 nucleotides: TGTGCCAGCTCACCAGAATTGTCCTACAATCAGCCCCAGCATTTT. Its protein product is CASSPELSYNQPQHF. The chain links TRBV18 to TRBJ1-5; D is unclear. The CDR3 sequence is 15 residues long. V lost 2 bases, J lost 3 bases, and 11 bases lay in between. Germline assignment: CDR1 KGHSH and CDR2 LQKENI. Full variable domain (remainder filled in from reference TRBV18 and TRBJ1-5): NAGVMQNPRHLVRRRGQEARLRCSPMKGHSHVYWYRQLPEEGLKFMVYLQKENIIDESGMPKERFSAEFPKEGPSILRIQQVVRGDSAAYFCASSPELSYNQPQHFGDGTRLSIL.

This chain connects TRBV5-1 to TRBJ1-5; D might be TRBD1 (5 bases). Per germline, CDR1 SGHRS and CDR2 YFSETQ. The CDR3 length is 15 residues. V was trimmed by 5 bases and J by 6 bases, leaving 18 bases between them. CDR3 region: CASREGLESGQPQHF. CDR3 sequence (DNA): TGCGCCAGCAGGGAGGGGCTGGAGTCTGGTCAGCCCCAGCATTTT. The full variable domain, its missing parts supplied by reference TRBV5-1 and TRBJ1-5, is KAGVTQTPRYLIKTRGQQVTLSCSPISGHRSVSWYQQTPGQGLQFLFEYFSETQRNKGNFPGRFSGRQFSNSRSEMNVSTLELGDSALYLCASREGLESGQPQHFGDGTRLSIL.

V is TRBV10-1 and J is TRBJ1-5; D is uncertain. The germline V gene encodes CDR1 WNHNN and CDR2 SYGVQD (reference sequence). This CDR3 spans 13 amino acids. The ends were cut back, 3 bases at V and 2 bases at J, with 5 bases in the middle. CDR3 DNA: TGCGCCAGCAGTGAAACCGGCAATCAGCCCCAGCATTTT. This encodes CASSETGNQPQHF.

V gene TRBV4-2 combines with J gene TRBJ2-5; 9 nucleotides match TRBD2. This CDR3 spans 16 amino acids. V was pared by 4 bases and J by 1 base, with 7 bases of the junction left unmatched. The V gene's germline CDR1 is LGHNA and CDR2 YNFKEQ. The CDR3 DNA follows: TGTGCCAGCAGCCTGGGGACTAGCCGTTCCCAAGAGACCCAGTACTTC. This encodes CASSLGTSRSQETQYF.

The chain combines TRBV7-9 with TRBJ1-2; 7 bases agree with TRBD1. The CDR3 is made up of 16 amino acids. The germline gives CDR1 SEHNR, CDR2 FQNEAQ (reference sequence). The V and J ends lost 5 bases and 4 bases, in that order; junction bases with no gene match: 13. This chain's CDR3 is CASSLGQAWGSYGYTF. For the CDR3, the DNA is TGTGCCAGCAGCCTCGGACAGGCCTGGGGGAGCTATGGCTACACCTTC. The full variable domain, completed using reference TRBV7-9 and TRBJ1-2, is DTGVSQNPRHKITKRGQNVTFRCDPISEHNRLYWYRQTLGQGPEFLTYFQNEAQLEKSRLLSDRFSAERPKGSFSTLEIQRTEQGDSAMYLCASSLGQAWGSYGYTFGSGTRLTVV.

The chain links TRBV7-6 to TRBJ2-7; D call uncertain. CDR3 size: 14 residues. V was shortened by 3 bases and J by 6 bases, with 15 bases between the two germline ends. In germline, CDR1 is SGHVS, CDR2 FNYEAQ. CDR3 DNA sequence: TGTGCCAGCAGCTTGGGCATTACTGATGGCGAGCAGTACTTC. Translation gives CASSLGITDGEQYF.

The chain employs TRBV29-1 and TRBJ1-1; possible D gene TRBD1, 6 bases. The CDR3 is 13 amino acids. V lost 5 bases to trimming and J lost 1 base, with 11 bases between them. Germline values: CDR1 SQVTM, CDR2 ANQGSEA. CDR3: CSVTTGTNTEAFF. The CDR3 DNA is TGCAGCGTTACTACAGGGACGAACACTGAAGCTTTCTTT.

This rearrangement joins TRBV6-1 to TRBJ2-1, with 8 positions matching TRBD2. The CDR3 runs to 13 residues. Germline loops: CDR1 MNHNS, CDR2 SASEGT. J lost 12 bases, V lost 7 bases, and 11 bases had no gene match. This CDR3 is CASNREGQVVQFF. As DNA, the CDR3 is TGTGCCAGCAACCGGGAGGGCCAGGTGGTGCAGTTCTTC.

The V and J genes are TRBV4-3 and TRBJ1-4, with D possibly being TRBD1 (6 bases). Trimming shortened V by 4 bases and J by 4 bases, and 16 bases separated the two germline ends. The CDR3 runs 16 residues. Germline CDR1 and CDR2: LGHNA and YSLEER. For the CDR3, the DNA is TGCGCCAGCAGCCGACGATGGGACACCCATAATGAAAAACTGTTTTTT. It is translated as CASSRRWDTHNEKLFF.

The chain is built from TRBV9 and TRBJ1-1; no firm D call. The CDR3 runs 15 residues. Between the trimmed V and J ends, which lost 0 bases and 1 base, there was a span of 10 bases. From germline, CDR1 is SGDLS and CDR2 YYNGEE. In DNA form, the CDR3 reads TGTGCCAGCAGCGTAGTGCCGATCGGGAACACTGAAGCTTTCTTT. Its protein product is CASSVVPIGNTEAFF.

CDR3 coding DNA: TGCAGTGCTAAGGACAGCTACGAGCAGTACTTC. Protein product: CSAKDSYEQYF. The J gene is TRBJ2-7, the V gene TRBV20-1; weak D call: TRBD1 (6 bases). This CDR3 has 11 amino acids. Trimming stripped 4 bases from V and 3 bases from J, with 7 bases between. Germline CDR1 DFQATT, CDR2 SNEGSKA (reference sequence).

V gene TRBV19 combines with J gene TRBJ2-7; D gene uncertain. Germline CDR1 is LNHDA and CDR2 is SQIVND (reference sequence). The CDR3 contains 15 residues. V lost 4 bases and J lost 2, with 15 bases in between. The CDR3 protein is CASSTQGAPTYEQYF. CDR3 DNA sequence: TGTGCCAGTAGTACCCAAGGCGCCCCCACCTACGAGCAGTACTTC.

The chain joins TRBV7-3 to TRBJ1-5; TRBD1 matches at 8 bases. CDR1 and CDR2 from the germline V gene are SGHTA and FQGTGA. V shed 4 bases, J shed 4 bases, and the junction held 18 bases outside the gene matches. CDR3 length: 19 residues. CDR3 region: CASSCARDRRSPANQPQHF. DNA for the CDR3: TGTGCCAGCAGCTGTGCCCGGGACAGGCGGTCTCCGGCAAATCAGCCCCAGCATTTT.

The chain links TRBV9 to TRBJ2-5; TRBD2 aligns across 7 bases. This CDR3 has 16 residues. Germline V lookup: CDR1 SGDLS, CDR2 YYNGEE. The V segment lost 4 bases and the J segment 1 base; nucleotides outside the gene matches: 10. Here the CDR3 reads CASSYRTGGGQETQYF. CDR3 in DNA: TGTGCCAGCAGCTACAGAACGGGCGGGGGCCAAGAGACCCAGTACTTC.

The chain uses TRBV18 and TRBJ1-4; no firm D call. Germline CDR1 reads KGHSH; CDR2 reads LQKENI. The V gene lost 1 base and the J gene lost 8 bases, with 8 bases spanning the gap. This CDR3 region has 13 residues. In nucleotides, the CDR3 is TGTGCCAGCTCACCACGTGACCGCGAAAAACTGTTTTTT. Translation gives CASSPRDREKLFF.

The genes are TRBV5-4 and TRBJ2-5; D remains unclear. Germline V gene data show CDR1 as SGHNT and CDR2 as YYREEE (reference sequence). The CDR3 has 13 residues. The V gene lost 0 bases and the J gene lost 4 bases, with 7 bases spanning the gap. The CDR3 DNA sequence: TGTGCCAGCAGCTTGGACGAGAGAGAGACCCAGTACTTC. This gives the protein CASSLDERETQYF.

This clone was picked up one time. The chain is built from TRBV14 and TRBJ2-5, with D hard to call. V dropped 1 base and J dropped 3 bases, with 6 bases sitting between them. The germline V gene encodes CDR1 SGHDN and CDR2 FVKESK. The CDR3 is made up of 13 amino acids. Here the CDR3 DNA reads TGTGCCAGCAGCCAAGGAAATGAAGAGACCCAGTACTTC. Translated: CASSQGNEETQYF.

J is TRBJ2-1 and V is TRBV7-2, with D maybe TRBD2 (6 bases). Trimming shortened V by 5 bases and J by 7 bases, and 15 bases separated the two germline ends. The CDR3 consists of 14 residues. Germline V gene sequence: CDR1 SGHTA, CDR2 FQGNSA. The CDR3 reads CASSPGLARNEQFF. The CDR3 bases are TGTGCCAGCAGCCCGGGACTGGCCCGAAATGAGCAGTTCTTC. The full variable domain, with the rest looked up from reference TRBV7-2 and TRBJ2-1, is GAGVSQSPSNKVTEKGKDVELRCDPISGHTALYWYRQSLGQGLEFLIYFQGNSAPDKSGLPSDRFSAERTGGSVSTLTIQRTQQEDSAVYLCASSPGLARNEQFFGPGTRLTVL.

The CDR3 nucleotides are TGTGCCAGCATCATTCCCTCCACTAGCGGGGAGCCTCGATTCTACAATGAGCAGTTCTTC. Translating gives CASIIPSTSGEPRFYNEQFF. This chain uses TRBV27 with TRBJ2-1, with 10 bases fitting TRBD2. Germline V lookup: CDR1 MNHEY, CDR2 SMNVEV (reference sequence). V trimming: 7 bases; J trimming: 3 bases; junction bases outside the gene matches: 21. The CDR3 totals 20 residues.

In DNA form, the CDR3 reads TGTGCCAGCAGCCCTCGGGACCAAAGCTCCTACGAGCAGTACTTC. It yields the protein CASSPRDQSSYEQYF. The rearrangement uses TRBV9 and TRBJ2-7; TRBD1 or TRBD2 may be the D gene (5 bases each). Germline lookup yields CDR1 SGDLS and CDR2 YYNGEE. CDR3 length equals 15 residues. The V end lost 4 bases, the J end lost 0 bases, and 14 bases lay between the germline ends.

The V call is TRBV7-3, the J call TRBJ2-1; D is perhaps TRBD1 (5 bases). The CDR3 contains 13 residues. V was cut by 2 bases and J by 5 bases, with 7 bases left in between. Germline V gene data show CDR1 as SGHTA and CDR2 as FQGTGA. The CDR3 is CASSLSTDNEQFF. CDR3 bases: TGTGCCAGCAGCTTATCGACAGACAATGAGCAGTTCTTC.